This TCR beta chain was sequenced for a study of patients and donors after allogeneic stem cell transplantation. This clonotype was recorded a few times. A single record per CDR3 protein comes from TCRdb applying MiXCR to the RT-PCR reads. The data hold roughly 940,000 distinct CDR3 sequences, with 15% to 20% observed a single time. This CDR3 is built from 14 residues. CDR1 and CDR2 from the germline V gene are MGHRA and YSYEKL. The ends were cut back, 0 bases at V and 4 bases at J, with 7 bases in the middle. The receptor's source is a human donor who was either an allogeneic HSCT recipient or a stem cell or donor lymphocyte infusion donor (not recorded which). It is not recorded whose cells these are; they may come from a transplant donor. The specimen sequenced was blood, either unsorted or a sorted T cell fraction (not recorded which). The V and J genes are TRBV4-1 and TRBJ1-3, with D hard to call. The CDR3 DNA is TGCGCCAGCAGCCAAGATAGCAAGGGAAACACCATATATTTT. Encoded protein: CASSQDSKGNTIYF.